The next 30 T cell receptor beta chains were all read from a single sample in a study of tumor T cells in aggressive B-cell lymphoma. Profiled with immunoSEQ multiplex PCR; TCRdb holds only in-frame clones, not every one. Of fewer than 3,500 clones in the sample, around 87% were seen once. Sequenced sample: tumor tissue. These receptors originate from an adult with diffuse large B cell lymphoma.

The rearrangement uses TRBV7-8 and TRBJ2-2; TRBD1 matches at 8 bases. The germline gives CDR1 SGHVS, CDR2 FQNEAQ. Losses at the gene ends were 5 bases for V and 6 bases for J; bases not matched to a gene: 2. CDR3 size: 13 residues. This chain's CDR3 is CASSATGAGELFF. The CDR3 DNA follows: TGTGCCAGCAGCGCGACAGGGGCCGGGGAGCTGTTTTTT.

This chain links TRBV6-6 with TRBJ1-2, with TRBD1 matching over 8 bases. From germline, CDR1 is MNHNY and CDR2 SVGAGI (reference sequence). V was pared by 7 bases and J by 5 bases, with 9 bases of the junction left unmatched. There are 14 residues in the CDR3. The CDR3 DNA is TGTGCCAGCATAGACCGGGACAGGAGTTATGGCTACACCTTC. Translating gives CASIDRDRSYGYTF.

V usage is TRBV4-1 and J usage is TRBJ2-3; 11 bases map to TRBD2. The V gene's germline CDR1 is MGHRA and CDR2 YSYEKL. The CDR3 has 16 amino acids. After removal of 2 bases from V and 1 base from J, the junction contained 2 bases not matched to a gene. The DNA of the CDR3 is TGCGCCAGCAGCCAACTACTAGCGGGGGGCACAGATACGCAGTATTTT. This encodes CASSQLLAGGTDTQYF.

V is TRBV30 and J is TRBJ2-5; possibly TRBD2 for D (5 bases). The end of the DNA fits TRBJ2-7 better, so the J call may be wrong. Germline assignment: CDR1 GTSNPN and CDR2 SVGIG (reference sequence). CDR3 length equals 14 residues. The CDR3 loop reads CAWSGRKAGYEQYF. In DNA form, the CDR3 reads TGTGCCTGGAGTGGGAGGAAGGCGGGCTACGAGCAGTACTTC.

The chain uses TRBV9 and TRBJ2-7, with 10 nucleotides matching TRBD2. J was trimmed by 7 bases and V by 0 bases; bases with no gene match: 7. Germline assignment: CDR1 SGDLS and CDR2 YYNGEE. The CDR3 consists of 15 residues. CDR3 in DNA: TGTGCCAGCAGCGTAGGCGGGGGGACTAGCGAAGAGCAGTACTTC. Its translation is CASSVGGGTSEEQYF.

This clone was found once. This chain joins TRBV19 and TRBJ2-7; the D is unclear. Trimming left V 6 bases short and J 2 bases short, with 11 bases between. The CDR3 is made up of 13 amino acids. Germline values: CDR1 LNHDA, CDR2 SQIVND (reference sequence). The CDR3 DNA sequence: TGTGCCAGTAGCTACGACACCCCCTACGAGCAGTACTTC. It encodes CASSYDTPYEQYF.

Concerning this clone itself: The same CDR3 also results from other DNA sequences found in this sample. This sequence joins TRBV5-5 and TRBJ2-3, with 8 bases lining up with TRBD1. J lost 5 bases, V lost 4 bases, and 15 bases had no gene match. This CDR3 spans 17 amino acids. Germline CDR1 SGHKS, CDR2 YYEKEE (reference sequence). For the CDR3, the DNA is TGTGCCAGCAGCGCCCCGGGACAGGCCCATCTTGGAGATACGCAGTATTTT. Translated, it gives CASSAPGQAHLGDTQYF.

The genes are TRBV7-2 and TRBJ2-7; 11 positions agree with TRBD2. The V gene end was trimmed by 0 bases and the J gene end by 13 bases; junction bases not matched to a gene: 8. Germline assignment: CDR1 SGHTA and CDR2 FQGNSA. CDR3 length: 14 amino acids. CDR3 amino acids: CASSLAGITSGGYF. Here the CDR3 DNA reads TGTGCCAGCAGCTTAGCTGGGATTACTAGCGGGGGATACTTC.

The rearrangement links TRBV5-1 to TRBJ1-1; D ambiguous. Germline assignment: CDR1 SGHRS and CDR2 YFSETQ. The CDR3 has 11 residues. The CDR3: CASRRETEAFF. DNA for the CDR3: TGCGCTTCTCGGAGGGAGACTGAAGCTTTCTTT.

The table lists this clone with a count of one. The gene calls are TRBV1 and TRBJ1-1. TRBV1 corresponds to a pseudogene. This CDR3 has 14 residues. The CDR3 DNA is TGCACCAGCAGCCCGGCGGAGGAGGGCACTGAAGCTTTCTTT. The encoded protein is CTSSPAEEGTEAFF.

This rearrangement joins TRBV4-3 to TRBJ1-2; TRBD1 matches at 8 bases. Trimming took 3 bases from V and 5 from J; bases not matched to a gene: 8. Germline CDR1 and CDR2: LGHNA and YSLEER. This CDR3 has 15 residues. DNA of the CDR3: TGCGCCAGCAGCCACGAGGACAGGGCGAGTTATGGCTACACCTTC. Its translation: CASSHEDRASYGYTF.

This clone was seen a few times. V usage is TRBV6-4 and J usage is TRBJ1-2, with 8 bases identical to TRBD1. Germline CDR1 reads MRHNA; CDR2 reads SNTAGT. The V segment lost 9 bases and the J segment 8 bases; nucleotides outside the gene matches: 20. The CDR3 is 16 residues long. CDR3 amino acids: CASAPTDRAVFGGYTF. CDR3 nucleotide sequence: TGTGCCAGTGCACCTACGGACAGGGCGGTTTTTGGGGGCTACACCTTC.

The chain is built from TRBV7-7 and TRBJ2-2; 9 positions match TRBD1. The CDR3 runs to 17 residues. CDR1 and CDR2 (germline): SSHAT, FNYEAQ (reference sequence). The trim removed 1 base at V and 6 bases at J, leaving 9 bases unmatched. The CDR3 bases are TGTGCCAGCAGCTTAGTGGCCGGAACAGGGGGCTCCGGGGAGCTGTTTTTT. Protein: CASSLVAGTGGSGELFF.

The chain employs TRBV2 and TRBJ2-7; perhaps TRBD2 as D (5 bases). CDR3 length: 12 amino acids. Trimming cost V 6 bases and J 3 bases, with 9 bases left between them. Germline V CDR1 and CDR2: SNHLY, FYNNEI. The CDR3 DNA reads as TGTGCCAGCAGGGGCGGGTTCTACGAGCAGTACTTC. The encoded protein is CASRGGFYEQYF.

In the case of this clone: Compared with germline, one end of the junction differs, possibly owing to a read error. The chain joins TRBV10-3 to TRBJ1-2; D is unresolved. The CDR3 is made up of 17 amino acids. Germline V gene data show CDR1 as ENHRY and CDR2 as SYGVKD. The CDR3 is CAIRARRLTETYYGYAF. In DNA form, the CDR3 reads TGTGCCATCCGAGCACGGCGACTAACAGAAACATACTATGGCTACGCCTTC.

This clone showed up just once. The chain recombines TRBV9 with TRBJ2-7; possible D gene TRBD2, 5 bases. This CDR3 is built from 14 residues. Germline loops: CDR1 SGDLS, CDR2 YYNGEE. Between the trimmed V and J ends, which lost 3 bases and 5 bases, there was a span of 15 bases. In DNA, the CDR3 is TGTGCCAGCAGCGCTGAGGGTTCGCTAGACGAGCAGTACTTC. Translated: CASSAEGSLDEQYF.

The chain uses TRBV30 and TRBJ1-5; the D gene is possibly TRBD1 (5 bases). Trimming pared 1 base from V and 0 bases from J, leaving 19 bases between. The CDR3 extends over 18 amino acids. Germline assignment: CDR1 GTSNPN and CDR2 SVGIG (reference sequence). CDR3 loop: CAWSAPGHPFYSNQPQHF. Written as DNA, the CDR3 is TGTGCCTGGAGTGCCCCTGGACACCCTTTTTATAGCAATCAGCCCCAGCATTTT.

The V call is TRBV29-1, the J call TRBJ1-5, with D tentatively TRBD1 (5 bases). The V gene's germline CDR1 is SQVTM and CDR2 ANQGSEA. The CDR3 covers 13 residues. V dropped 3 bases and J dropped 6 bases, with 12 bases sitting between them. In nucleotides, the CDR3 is TGCAGCGTTGACTCGGGGGGAGGTCAGCCCCAGCATTTT. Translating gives CSVDSGGGQPQHF.

In nucleotides, the CDR3 is TGCGCCAGCAGTCAAGGGCCCGACCAGTACTTC. Translating it yields CASSQGPDQYF. The chain links TRBV23-1 to TRBJ2-5; D is unresolved. TRBV23-1 is assigned to the ORF class and has an uncertain function. The CDR3 is 11 residues long. V shed 2 bases and J shed 10 bases, with 8 bases lying between them.

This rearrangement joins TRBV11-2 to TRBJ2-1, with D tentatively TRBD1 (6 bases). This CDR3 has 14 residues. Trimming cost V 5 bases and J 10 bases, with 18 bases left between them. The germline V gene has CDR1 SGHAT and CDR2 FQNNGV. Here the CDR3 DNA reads TGTGCCAGCAGCCTCACCAGGACAGTAGGGGAGCAGTTCTTC. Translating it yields CASSLTRTVGEQFF.

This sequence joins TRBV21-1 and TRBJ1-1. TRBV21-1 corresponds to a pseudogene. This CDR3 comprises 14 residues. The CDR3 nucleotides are TGTGCCAGCCCGATGGGGGGTGGAAGGACTGAAGCTTTCTTT. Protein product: CASPMGGGRTEAFF.

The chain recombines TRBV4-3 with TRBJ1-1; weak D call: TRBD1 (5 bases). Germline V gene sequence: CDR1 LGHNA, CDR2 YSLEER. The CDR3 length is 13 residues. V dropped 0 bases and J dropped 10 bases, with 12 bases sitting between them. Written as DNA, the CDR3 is TGCGCCAGCAGCCAAGATTTCCCAGGGCGAGCTTTCTTT. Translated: CASSQDFPGRAFF.

CDR3 DNA: TGCGCCAGCAGCCAAGAAGCCCCGAGTCAGCCCCAGCATTTT. It codes for CASSQEAPSQPQHF. The V gene is TRBV4-1, the J gene TRBJ1-5; no firm D call. V lost 0 bases to trimming and J lost 6 bases, with 9 bases between them. Germline assignment: CDR1 MGHRA and CDR2 YSYEKL. The CDR3 is made up of 14 amino acids.

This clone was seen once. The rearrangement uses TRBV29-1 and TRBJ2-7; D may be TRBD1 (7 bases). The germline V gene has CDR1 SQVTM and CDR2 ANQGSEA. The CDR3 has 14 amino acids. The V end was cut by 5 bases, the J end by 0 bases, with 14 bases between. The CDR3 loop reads CSVSRGTASYEQYF. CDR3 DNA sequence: TGCAGCGTTTCTCGGGGGACAGCCTCCTACGAGCAGTACTTC.

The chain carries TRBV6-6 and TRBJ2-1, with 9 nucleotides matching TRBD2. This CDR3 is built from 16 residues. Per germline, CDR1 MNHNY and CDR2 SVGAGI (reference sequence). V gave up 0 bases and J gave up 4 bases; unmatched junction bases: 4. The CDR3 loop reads CASSYSLAGVYNEQFF. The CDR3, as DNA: TGTGCCAGCAGTTACTCATTAGCGGGAGTTTACAATGAGCAGTTCTTC.

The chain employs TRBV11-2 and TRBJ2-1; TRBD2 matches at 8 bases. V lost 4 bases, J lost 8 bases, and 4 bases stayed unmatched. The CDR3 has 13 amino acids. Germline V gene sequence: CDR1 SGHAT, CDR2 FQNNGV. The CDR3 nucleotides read TGTGCCAGCAGCTACAGCGGGAGACATGAGCAGTTCTTC. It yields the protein CASSYSGRHEQFF.

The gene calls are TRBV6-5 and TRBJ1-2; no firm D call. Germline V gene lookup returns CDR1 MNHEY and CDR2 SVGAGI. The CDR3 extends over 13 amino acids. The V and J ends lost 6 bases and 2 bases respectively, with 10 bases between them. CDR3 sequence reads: CASRPTVNYGYTF. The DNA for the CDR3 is TGTGCCAGCAGACCTACAGTCAACTATGGCTACACCTTC.

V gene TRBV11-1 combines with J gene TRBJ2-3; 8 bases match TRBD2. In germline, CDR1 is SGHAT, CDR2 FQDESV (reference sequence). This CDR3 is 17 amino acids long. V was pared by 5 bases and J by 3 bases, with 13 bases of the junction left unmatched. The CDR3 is CASSPRLRTGGTDTQYF. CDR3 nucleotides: TGTGCCAGCAGCCCGCGTCTCCGAACGGGAGGGACAGATACGCAGTATTTT.

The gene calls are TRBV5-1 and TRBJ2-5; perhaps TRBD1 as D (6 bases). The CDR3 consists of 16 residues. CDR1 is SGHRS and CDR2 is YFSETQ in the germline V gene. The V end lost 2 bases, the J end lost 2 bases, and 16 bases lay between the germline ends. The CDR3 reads CASSFVGAKRQETQYF. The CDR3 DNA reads TGCGCCAGCAGCTTTGTGGGGGCTAAGCGGCAAGAGACCCAGTACTTC. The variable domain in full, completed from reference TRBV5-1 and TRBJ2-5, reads KAGVTQTPRYLIKTRGQQVTLSCSPISGHRSVSWYQQTPGQGLQFLFEYFSETQRNKGNFPGRFSGRQFSNSRSEMNVSTLELGDSALYLCASSFVGAKRQETQYFGPGTRLLVL.

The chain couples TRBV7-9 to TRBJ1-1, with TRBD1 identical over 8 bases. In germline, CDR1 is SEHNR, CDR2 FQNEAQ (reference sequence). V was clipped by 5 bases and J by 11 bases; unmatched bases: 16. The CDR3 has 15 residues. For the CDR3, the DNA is TGTGCCAGCAGCCCAGACAGGGGCTCGGGGGTGGAGGCTTTCTTT. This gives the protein CASSPDRGSGVEAFF.